The T cell receptor beta chain under discussion was sequenced for a study of Graves' ophthalmopathy and Graves' hyperthyroidism. TCR beta CDR3 regions were amplified from RNA transcripts. HTBI-primed RT-PCR formed the first round, and a multiplex PCR formed the second. MiXCR, run by TCRdb on the multiplex PCR reads, gives a single entry per CDR3 protein. This sample carries roughly 400,000 distinct CDR3 sequences, about a sixth of them seen once, and the ten largest clones take 2% to 3%. The length of the CDR3 is 15 residues. V was shortened by 7 bases and J by 5 bases, with 21 bases between the two germline ends. The germline CDR1 and CDR2 sequences are SEHNR and FQNEAQ (reference sequence). This clonotype was counted a single time. With a much larger clone just one base away, this may be a read error.

This clonotype originated in an adult woman with stable Graves' hyperthyroidism. The chain has TRBV7-9 and TRBJ2-7, with D possibly matching TRBD1 (6 bases). What was sequenced was peripheral blood. The CDR3 spells CASILLSGTNDEQYF. CDR3 bases: TGTGCCAGCATTCTACTTTCCGGGACAAACGACGAGCAGTACTTC.